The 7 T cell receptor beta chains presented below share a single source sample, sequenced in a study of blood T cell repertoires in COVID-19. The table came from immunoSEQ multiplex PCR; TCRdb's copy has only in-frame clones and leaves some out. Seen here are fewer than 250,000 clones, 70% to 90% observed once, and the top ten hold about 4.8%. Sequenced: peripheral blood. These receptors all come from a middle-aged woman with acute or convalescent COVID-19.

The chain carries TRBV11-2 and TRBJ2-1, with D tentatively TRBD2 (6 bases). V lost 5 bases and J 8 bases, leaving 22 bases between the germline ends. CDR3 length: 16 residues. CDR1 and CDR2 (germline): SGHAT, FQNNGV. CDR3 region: CASSVNRGTLGDEQFF. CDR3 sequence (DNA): TGTGCCAGCAGCGTCAACCGAGGGACTCTAGGCGATGAGCAGTTCTTC. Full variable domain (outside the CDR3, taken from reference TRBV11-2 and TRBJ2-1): EAGVAQSPRYKIIEKRQSVAFWCNPISGHATLYWYQQILGQGPKLLIQFQNNGVVDDSQLPKDRFSAERLKGVDSTLKIQPAKLEDSAVYLCASSVNRGTLGDEQFFGPGTRLTVL.

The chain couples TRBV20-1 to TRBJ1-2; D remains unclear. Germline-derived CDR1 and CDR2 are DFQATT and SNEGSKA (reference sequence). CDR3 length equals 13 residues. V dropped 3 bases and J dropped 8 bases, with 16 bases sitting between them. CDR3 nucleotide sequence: TGCAGTGCTAGTGGTTCTCCTGAGGAGGGCTACACCTTC. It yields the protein CSASGSPEEGYTF.

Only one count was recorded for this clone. The CDR3 reads CAWPGLGGPDTQYF. The CDR3 DNA follows: TGTGCCTGGCCAGGACTAGGGGGACCAGATACGCAGTATTTT. The V call is TRBV30, the J call TRBJ2-3, with D possibly being TRBD2 (7 bases). Germline V gene data show CDR1 as GTSNPN and CDR2 as SVGIG (reference sequence). This CDR3 is built from 14 residues. Trimming pared 5 bases from V and 4 bases from J, leaving 16 bases between.

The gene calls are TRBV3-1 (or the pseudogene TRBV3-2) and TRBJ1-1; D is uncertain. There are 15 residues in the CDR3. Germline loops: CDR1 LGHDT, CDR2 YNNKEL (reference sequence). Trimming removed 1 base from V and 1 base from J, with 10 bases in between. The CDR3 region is CASSQGPGWNTEAFF. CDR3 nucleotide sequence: TGTGCCAGCAGCCAAGGTCCCGGGTGGAACACTGAAGCTTTCTTT.

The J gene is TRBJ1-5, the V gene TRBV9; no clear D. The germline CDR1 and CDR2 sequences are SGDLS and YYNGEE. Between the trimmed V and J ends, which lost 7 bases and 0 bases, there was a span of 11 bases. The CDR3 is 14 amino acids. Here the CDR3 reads CASGIGDSNQPQHF. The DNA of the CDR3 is TGTGCCAGCGGGATCGGGGATAGCAATCAGCCCCAGCATTTT.

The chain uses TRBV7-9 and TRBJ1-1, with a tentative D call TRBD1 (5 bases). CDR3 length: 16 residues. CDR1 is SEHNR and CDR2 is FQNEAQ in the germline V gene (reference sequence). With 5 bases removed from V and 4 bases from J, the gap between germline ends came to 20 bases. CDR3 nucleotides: TGTGCCAGCAGCCCAAACCCAGGGTCCTTTATCACTGAAGCTTTCTTT. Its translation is CASSPNPGSFITEAFF.

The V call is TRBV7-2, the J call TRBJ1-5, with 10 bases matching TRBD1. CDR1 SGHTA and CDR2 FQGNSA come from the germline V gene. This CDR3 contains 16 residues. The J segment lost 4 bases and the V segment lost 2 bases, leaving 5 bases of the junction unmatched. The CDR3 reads CASSLRDRGSNQPQHF. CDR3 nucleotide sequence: TGTGCCAGCAGCTTACGGGACAGGGGATCTAATCAGCCCCAGCATTTT.